The rows below give T cell receptor beta chains drawn from one sample of a study of cytomegalovirus exposure and HLA in healthy donors. The method was immunoSEQ multiplex PCR; TCRdb's version includes in-frame clones alone and lacks a portion of them. The data hold fewer than 200,000 clones, with about four fifths observed a single time. The material sequenced was PBMCs. The receptors stem from a man in his fifties in good health and CMV-seronegative. The CDR3 runs from the conserved cysteine through the conserved F or W. Fields, in order: clone size, J gene, V gene, D gene, CDR3 protein, CDR3 DNA. The D gene is left open where the match is weak. For some rows the clone size is stated as once, few or many, or as a class when expanded; others skip it.

few | TRBJ2-7 | TRBV20-1 | NA | CSARYSYEQYF | TGCAGTGCTAGATACTCCTACGAGCAGTACTTC
NA | TRBJ2-1 | TRBV25-1 | NA | CASSGQDRFNEQFF | TGTGCCAGCAGTGGACAGGATCGCTTCAATGAGCAGTTCTTC
NA | TRBJ2-3 | TRBV6-6 | NA | CASSLQGSDTQYF | TGTGCCAGCAGTTTACAGGGTTCGGATACGCAGTATTTT
NA | TRBJ2-5 | TRBV5-5 | NA | CASSSLGGGNGETQYF | TGTGCCAGCAGCTCCCTAGGAGGTGGAAACGGGGAGACCCAGTACTTC
NA | TRBJ1-1 | TRBV28 | NA | CASRIGQVGTEAFF | TGTGCCAGCAGAATAGGACAAGTGGGTACTGAAGCTTTCTTT
NA | TRBJ2-5 | TRBV4-2 | TRBD2 | CASSQLAGNQETQYF | TGTGCCAGCAGCCAACTAGCGGGGAACCAAGAGACCCAGTACTTC
NA | TRBJ2-5 | TRBV4-3 | TRBD2 | CASRTSGRQQETQYF | TGCGCCAGCAGGACTAGCGGGAGACAACAAGAGACCCAGTACTTC
NA | TRBJ1-3 | TRBV11-2 | NA | CASSLAGQFSGNTIYF | TGTGCCAGCAGCTTAGCGGGACAATTCTCTGGAAACACCATATATTTT
NA | TRBJ1-3 | TRBV28 | NA | CASKTGFSGNTIYF | TGTGCCAGCAAAACAGGGTTCTCTGGAAACACCATATATTTT
NA | TRBJ2-1 | TRBV11-3 | TRBD2 | CASSLDAATSGYNEQFF | TGTGCCAGCAGCTTAGACGCTGCGACTAGCGGATACAATGAGCAGTTCTTC
few | TRBJ1-2 | TRBV6-5 | NA | CASSYSGHRYGYTF | TGTGCCAGCAGTTACTCGGGACACCGATATGGCTACACCTTC
once | TRBJ2-5 | TRBV29-1 | TRBD2 | CSVDGLAGKFGETQYF | TGCAGCGTCGACGGACTAGCGGGGAAATTCGGAGAGACCCAGTACTTC
once | TRBJ1-5 | TRBV2 | TRBD1 | CASSPQGAANQPQHF | TGTGCCAGCAGTCCACAGGGGGCCGCCAATCAGCCCCAGCATTTT
NA | TRBJ1-1 | TRBV6-6 | NA | CASSPRLLQEAFF | TGTGCCAGCAGTCCAAGACTCCTTCAAGAAGCTTTCTTT
NA | TRBJ2-3 | TRBV11-2 | TRBD2 | CASSLGLAGGNTQYF | TGTGCCAGCAGCCTAGGACTAGCGGGAGGAAATACGCAGTATTTT
NA | TRBJ2-1 | TRBV7-2 | NA | CASSNLASTRGNEQFF | TGTGCCAGCAGTAATTTAGCGTCCACCCGGGGCAATGAGCAGTTCTTC
NA | TRBJ1-2 | TRBV7-2 | NA | CASSPLGGGGYTF | TGTGCCAGCAGCCCCCTAGGGGGGGGCGGCTACACCTTC